The sequence of this T cell receptor beta chain was determined in a study of blood T cell repertoires in COVID-19. Study as a whole: Acute-phase and convalescent COVID-19 samples originated in the United States, Italy and Spain. Sources were T cells, B-cell-depleted T cells, or PBMCs; the material itself was cDNA or gDNA.

This clone was found a few times. The authors' processing: Amplifying reference gene primers gave estimates of nucleated cell counts. Libraries were prepared by immunoSEQ multiplex PCR; TCRdb keeps only in-frame clonotypes and omits some of them. D and trimming were read from the DNA, whereas the V and J calls and clone size are those reported in that table. Of 110,000 to 150,000 clones in the sample, over 70% were seen once. The CDR3 extends over 13 amino acids. Per germline, CDR1 SQVTM and CDR2 ANQGSEA. V was cut by 5 bases and J by 0 bases, with 9 bases left in between. The sequenced sample consisted of peripheral blood. V usage is TRBV29-1 and J usage is TRBJ2-3, with D perhaps TRBD1 (6 bases). The TCR sequence derives from a man aged 65-85 years who had recovered from COVID-19. The CDR3 sequence is CSVTGRSTDTQYF. CDR3 coding DNA: TGCAGCGTTACAGGGAGAAGCACAGATACGCAGTATTTT.